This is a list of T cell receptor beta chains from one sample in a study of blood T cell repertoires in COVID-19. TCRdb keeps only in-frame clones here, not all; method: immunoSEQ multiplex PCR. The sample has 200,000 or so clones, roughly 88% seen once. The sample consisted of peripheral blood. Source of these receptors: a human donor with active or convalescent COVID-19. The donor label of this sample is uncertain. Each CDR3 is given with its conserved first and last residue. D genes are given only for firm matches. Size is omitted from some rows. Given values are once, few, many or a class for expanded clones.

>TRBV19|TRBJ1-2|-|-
CASSARTEIYYGYTF
TGTGCCAGTAGCGCCAGGACAGAGATTTACTATGGCTACACCTTC
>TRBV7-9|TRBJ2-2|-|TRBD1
CASSLSKQGAGELFF
TGTGCCAGCAGCCTATCTAAACAGGGGGCCGGGGAGCTGTTTTTT
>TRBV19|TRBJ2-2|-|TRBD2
CASSIDLSGKTGELFF
TGTGCCAGTAGTATAGATCTAAGCGGGAAGACCGGGGAGCTGTTTTTT
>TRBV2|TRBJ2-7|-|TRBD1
CVSRDRDRTYEQYF
TGTGTCAGCAGGGACCGGGACAGAACCTACGAGCAGTACTTC
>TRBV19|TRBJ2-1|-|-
CASSIDSGVYNEQFF
TGTGCCAGTAGTATTGATAGCGGAGTCTACAATGAGCAGTTCTTC
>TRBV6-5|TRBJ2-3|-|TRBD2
CASAGTSGTKDTQYF
TGTGCCAGCGCTGGGACTAGCGGTACGAAAGATACGCAGTATTTT
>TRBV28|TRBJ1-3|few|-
CASRDPGSGNTIYF
TGTGCCAGCAGGGACCCGGGATCTGGAAACACCATATATTTT
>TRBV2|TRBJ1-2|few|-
CASSAYPKHGYTF
TGTGCCAGCAGCGCCTACCCAAAGCATGGCTACACCTTC
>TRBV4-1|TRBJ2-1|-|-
CASSQEERYNEQFF
TGCGCCAGCAGCCAAGAAGAACGGTACAATGAGCAGTTCTTC
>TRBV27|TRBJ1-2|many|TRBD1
CASKGQGSGYTF
TGTGCCAGCAAGGGACAGGGAAGTGGCTACACCTTC
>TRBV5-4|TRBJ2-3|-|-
CASSAREGGTQYF
TGTGCCAGCAGCGCGAGGGAAGGGGGTACGCAGTATTTT
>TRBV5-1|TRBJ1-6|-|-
CATPLSLNSPLHF
TGCGCCACCCCACTAAGCCTTAATTCACCCCTCCACTTT
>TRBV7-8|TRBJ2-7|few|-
CASSLGRLYEQYF
TGTGCCAGCAGCTTAGGGAGACTCTACGAGCAGTACTTC
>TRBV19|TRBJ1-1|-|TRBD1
CASSIGGGAPFFTEAFF
TGTGCCAGTAGTATCGGAGGGGGCGCCCCCTTCTTCACTGAAGCTTTCTTT
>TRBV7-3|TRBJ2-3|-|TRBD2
CASSLTASGSVTDTQYF
TGTGCCAGCAGCTTAACGGCTAGCGGGTCCGTCACAGATACGCAGTATTTT
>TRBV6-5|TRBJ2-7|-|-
CASSPYPEGYEQYF
TGTGCCAGCAGTCCTTATCCGGAGGGGTACGAGCAGTACTTC
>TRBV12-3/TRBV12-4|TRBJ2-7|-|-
CASSWSQAYEQYF
TGTGCCAGCAGTTGGTCCCAAGCTTACGAGCAGTACTTC
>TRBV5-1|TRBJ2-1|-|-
CASSLVHGSGYEQFF
TGCGCCAGCAGCTTGGTTCACGGGAGTGGATATGAGCAGTTCTTC
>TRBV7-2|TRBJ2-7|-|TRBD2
CASSSLAGGTQAEQYF
TGTGCCAGCAGCTCGTTAGCGGGAGGGACCCAGGCCGAGCAGTACTTC
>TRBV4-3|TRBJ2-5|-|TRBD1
CASSQDGTGKETQYF
TGCGCCAGCAGCCAAGACGGGACAGGGAAAGAGACCCAGTACTTC
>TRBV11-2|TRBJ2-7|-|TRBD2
CASSFRLAGDAQYF
TGTGCCAGCAGCTTCCGACTAGCGGGAGATGCTCAGTACTTC
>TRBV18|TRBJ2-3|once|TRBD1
CASSLNTQGASTDTQYF
TGTGCCAGCTCACTCAACACACAGGGGGCAAGCACAGATACGCAGTATTTT
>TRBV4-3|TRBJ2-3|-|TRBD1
CASSQMSHAGGIADTQYF
TGCGCCAGCAGCCAAATGTCCCACGCAGGGGGCATAGCAGATACGCAGTATTTT
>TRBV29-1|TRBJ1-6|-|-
CSVEADNSPLHF
TGCAGCGTTGAAGCGGATAATTCACCCCTCCACTTT
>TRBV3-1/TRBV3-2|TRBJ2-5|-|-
CASSRAGKETQYF
TGTGCCAGCAGCCGGGCCGGGAAAGAGACCCAGTACTTC
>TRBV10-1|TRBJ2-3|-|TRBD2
CAGEREPHTDTQYF
TGCGCCGGTGAGCGGGAACCTCACACAGATACGCAGTATTTT
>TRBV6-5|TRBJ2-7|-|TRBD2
CASRVLAGSSYEQYF
TGTGCCAGCAGGGTCCTAGCGGGAAGCTCCTACGAGCAGTACTTC
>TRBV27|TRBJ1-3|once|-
CASKTGFSGNTIYF
TGTGCCAGCAAAACAGGCTTCTCTGGAAACACCATATATTTT
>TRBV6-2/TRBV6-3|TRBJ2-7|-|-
CASSYKRRTAQTSYEQYF
TGTGCCAGCAGTTACAAAAGGAGGACGGCACAGACCTCCTACGAGCAGTACTTC
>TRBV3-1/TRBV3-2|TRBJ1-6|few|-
CASSPRGGQSSYNSPLHF
TGTGCCAGCAGCCCTCGGGGAGGCCAGAGCTCCTATAATTCACCCCTCCACTTT
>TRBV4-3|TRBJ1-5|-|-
CASSQVNSGPQHF
TGCGCCAGCAGCCAAGTCAATTCCGGGCCCCAGCATTTT